The rows below give T cell receptor beta chains drawn from one sample of a study of technical replicates of blood from several donors. TCRdb's table, derived via immunoSEQ multiplex PCR, lists solely in-frame clones and lacks some. This sample yields just over 15,000 clones, of which approximately 88% are seen a single time; under 15% belongs to the top ten. Specimen: PBMCs. All receptors come from a human donor in good health. Both conserved end residues are part of each CDR3. The order of the fields is D gene, V gene, J gene, clone size, CDR3 DNA, CDR3 protein. The D gene is left open where the match is weak. Some rows have no size entry. The others give once, few or many, or a class for an expanded clone.

>.|TRBV5-5|TRBJ1-5|.
TGTGCCAGCAGCTCGGACAGTATTATCAATCAGCCCCAGCATTTT
CASSSDSIINQPQHF
>TRBD1|TRBV28|TRBJ1-5|.
TGTGCCAGCAGTTCACCACAGGGGGGAAATCAGCCCCAGCATTTT
CASSSPQGGNQPQHF
>TRBD1|TRBV14|TRBJ2-7|few
TGTGCCAGCAGCTCACGACAGGGAAGAGTCGACGAGCAGTACTTC
CASSSRQGRVDEQYF
>.|TRBV9|TRBJ2-1|.
TGTGCCAGCAGCTCCCCAGGGGGACTTAACAATGAGCAGTTCTTC
CASSSPGGLNNEQFF
>.|TRBV5-6|TRBJ2-6|few
TGTGCCAGCAGCTTAGAACAGAGTTCTGGGGCCAACGTCCTGACTTTC
CASSLEQSSGANVLTF
>.|TRBV25-1|TRBJ1-1|.
TGTGCCAGCACACGGACGGGAAACACTGAAGCTTTCTTT
CASTRTGNTEAFF
>.|TRBV11-2|TRBJ2-2|.
TGTGCCAGCAGCTTCATAGTAACCGGGGAGCTGTTTTTT
CASSFIVTGELFF
>TRBD2|TRBV5-1|TRBJ2-7|.
TGCGCCAGCAGCTCTTCCAGCGGGACTTACGAGCAGTACTTC
CASSSSSGTYEQYF
>TRBD1|TRBV18|TRBJ2-2|.
TGTGCCAGCTCGGGACAGAAGAACACCGGGGAGCTGTTTTTT
CASSGQKNTGELFF
>.|TRBV25-1|TRBJ1-6|.
TGTGCCAGCAGCCCCACCTATGGTTCACCCCTCCACTTT
CASSPTYGSPLHF
>TRBD2|TRBV14|TRBJ2-1|.
TGTGCCAGCAGCCCCCTACTAGCGGGAGCATACAATGAGCAGTTCTTC
CASSPLLAGAYNEQFF
>TRBD2|TRBV14|TRBJ2-7|few
TGTGCCAGCAGCCAATTTACTAGCGGTAACTACGAGCAGTACTTC
CASSQFTSGNYEQYF
>TRBD1|TRBV6-4|TRBJ2-6|few
TGTGCCAGCACCCCGGGACAGGGGGGCTCTGGGGCCAACGTCCTGACTTTC
CASTPGQGGSGANVLTF
>.|TRBV27|TRBJ2-2|.
TGTGCCAGCAGGGACTCTCCCGGGGAGCTGTTTTTT
CASRDSPGELFF
>.|TRBV2|TRBJ2-5|.
TGTGCCAGCAGTGGACAGCTAGGGACCCAGTACTTC
CASSGQLGTQYF
>TRBD1|TRBV19|TRBJ1-2|.
TGTGCCACCAGAGGAGGGACAGTGGATTATGGCTACACCTTC
CATRGGTVDYGYTF
>.|TRBV5-4|TRBJ2-4|.
TGTGCCAGCAGCCCTGGTGGCAGAGGAATAGCCAAAAACATTCAGTACTTC
CASSPGGRGIAKNIQYF
>.|TRBV19|TRBJ1-1|.
TGTGCCAGTAGTATAGGCACCCCGAGCTCTGAAGCTTTCTTT
CASSIGTPSSEAFF
>TRBD1|TRBV5-1|TRBJ1-2|.
TGCGCCAGCAGCATGGGGACAGGGAACTATGGCTACACCTTC
CASSMGTGNYGYTF
>TRBD2|TRBV4-1|TRBJ2-1|once
TGCGCCAGCAGCCCGGGACTAGCGGGAAACAATGAGCAGTTCTTC
CASSPGLAGNNEQFF
>.|TRBV28|TRBJ2-7|.
TGTGCCAGCAGTATCCTACAGGGGGGGGAGCAGTACTTC
CASSILQGGEQYF
>TRBD2|TRBV27|TRBJ2-5|.
TGTGCCAGCAGTTTAGGGACTAGCGGCCAAGAGACCCAGTACTTC
CASSLGTSGQETQYF
>.|TRBV6-5|TRBJ1-1|.
TGTGCCAGCAGTTTTCTCACGCGGGGGGAGGTTGAAGCTTTCTTT
CASSFLTRGEVEAFF
>.|TRBV6-1|TRBJ2-5|.
TGTGCCAGCAGTGAAGGGGGACTTTCCAGAGATACCCAGTACTTC
CASSEGGLSRDTQYF
>.|TRBV5-1|TRBJ1-2|.
TGCGCCAGCAGCTCGAAAGACAGGTTCAATGGCTACACCTTC
CASSSKDRFNGYTF
>TRBD2|TRBV27|TRBJ2-7|.
TGTGCCAGCAGTTCCACGACTAGCGGGAGAGGCGAGCAGTACTTC
CASSSTTSGRGEQYF
>.|TRBV27|TRBJ1-4|.
TGTGCCAGCAGCTCGTCACGGGACTTTAATGAAAAACTGTTTTTT
CASSSSRDFNEKLFF
>.|TRBV28|TRBJ2-7|.
TGTGCCAGCCTAAGCCCTTACGAGCAGTACTTC
CASLSPYEQYF
>.|TRBV28|TRBJ2-7|.
TGTGCCAGCAGCAGAGGAGCAGTCTATTACGAGCAGTACTTC
CASSRGAVYYEQYF
>TRBD2|TRBV5-1|TRBJ2-5|.
TGCGCCAGCAGCCCACCGGGGGGGAAAGAGACCCAGTACTTC
CASSPPGGKETQYF
>.|TRBV19|TRBJ2-5|.
TGTGCCAGTAGTCCGGGTCCTCAAGAGACCCAGTACTTC
CASSPGPQETQYF
>.|TRBV6-1|TRBJ2-5|.
TGTGCCAGCAGACAGGTCACACAAGAGACCCAGTACTTC
CASRQVTQETQYF
>.|TRBV18|TRBJ2-7|.
TGTGCCAGCTCACCAAGGGAGGCGTCCTACGAGCAGTACTTC
CASSPREASYEQYF
>TRBD2|TRBV6-1|TRBJ2-7|.
TGTGCCAGCAAATCTAGCGGGAGTAGGTACGAGCAGTACTTC
CASKSSGSRYEQYF
>.|TRBV5-1|TRBJ1-1|.
TGCGCCAGCAGCGCCCGGCAGGAGGTAACTGAAGCTTTCTTT
CASSARQEVTEAFF
>TRBD2|TRBV6-4|TRBJ2-3|.
TGTGCCAGCGATCCTAGCGGGGGTACTAGCACAGATACGCAGTATTTT
CASDPSGGTSTDTQYF
>TRBD1|TRBV2|TRBJ1-2|.
TGTGCCAGCCGGACAGGGGTCTATGGCTACACCTTC
CASRTGVYGYTF
>TRBD2|TRBV7-9|TRBJ2-1|.
TGTGCCAGCAGCTTAGGACTAGCGGGACTAGGTGAGCAGTTCTTC
CASSLGLAGLGEQFF
>TRBD2|TRBV6-5|TRBJ2-1|.
TGTGCCAGCAGTTACTCCTTGACTAGCGTAGGGAATGAGCAGTTCTTC
CASSYSLTSVGNEQFF
>TRBD1|TRBV7-2|TRBJ2-1|.
TGTGCCAGCAGCTTCGGACAGGGGGGTTCTGGTGAGCAGTTCTTC
CASSFGQGGSGEQFF
>.|TRBV14|TRBJ1-4|.
TGTGCCAGCAGCCATGGTCATCACTTGGGACTCGAGACTAATGAAAAACTGTTTTTT
CASSHGHHLGLETNEKLFF
>TRBD1|TRBV5-3|TRBJ2-7|.
TGTGCCAGAAGCGGACTCCGGGACAGGTCCTACGAGCAGTACTTC
CARSGLRDRSYEQYF
>.|TRBV6-4|TRBJ2-1|few
TGTGCCAGCAGTGACTCTAGCGGCTCCTACAATGAGCAGTTCTTC
CASSDSSGSYNEQFF
>.|TRBV6-5|TRBJ2-7|.
TGTGCCAGCAGTTGGGCGCAGGGCCATTCCTACGAGCAGTACTTC
CASSWAQGHSYEQYF
>.|TRBV7-8|TRBJ1-5|.
TGTGCCACCGGGACGGACTATAATCAGCCCCAGCATTTT
CATGTDYNQPQHF
>.|TRBV7-9|TRBJ2-2|.
TGTGCCAGCTCCGGAGTTCCCGGGGAGCTGTTTTTT
CASSGVPGELFF
>.|TRBV5-1|TRBJ1-2|.
TGCGCCAGCAGCCCGGGGGACGGGTTAGGCTATGGCTACACCTTC
CASSPGDGLGYGYTF
>.|TRBV25-1|TRBJ1-3|.
TGTGCCAGCAGTGTTTCCAGCTCTGGAAACACCATATATTTT
CASSVSSSGNTIYF
>TRBD2|TRBV6-1|TRBJ2-1|.
TGTGCCAGCAGAGAAAGATCCGGGACTAGCGTAGCGGGGGGGGGTATTGCCAATGAGCAGTTCTTC
CASRERSGTSVAGGGIANEQFF
>TRBD2|TRBV29-1|TRBJ2-7|.
TGCAGCGTCCCAGCGGGGCCCTACGAGCAGTACTTC
CSVPAGPYEQYF
>.|TRBV5-4|TRBJ1-2|.
TGTGCCAGCAGCTTGGAAACGGGGTATGGCTACACCTTC
CASSLETGYGYTF
>.|TRBV19|TRBJ2-1|.
TGTGCCAGTAGTTCGGCCGCGGGACAGAATAACAATGAGCAGTTCTTC
CASSSAAGQNNNEQFF